This T cell receptor (beta chain) was identified in a study of naive and memory T cell subsets. Germline V gene lookup returns CDR1 MNHNS and CDR2 SASEGT. This CDR3 comprises 14 residues. Unmatched junction bases numbered 1, after V lost 6 bases and J lost 2 bases. Amplification of ligated cDNA took four PCR rounds with SP2 and nested alpha and beta constant primers. Alpha and beta constant region primers primed reverse transcription for blood and skin samples. MiXCR, run by TCRdb on the 5' RACE reads, gives a single entry per CDR3 protein. The sample consists of over 45,000 distinct CDR3 sequences, roughly 4.7% of them appearing once. An oligonucleotide containing a UMI was ligated to the 3' end of TCR cDNA. This clonotype was observed many times.

This rearrangement joins TRBV6-1 to TRBJ2-3, with TRBD2 matching over 11 bases. The sequence was collected from a female donor in good health. The CDR3 here is CASRTSGTTDTQYF. The CDR3 region has the DNA TGTGCCAGCAGGACTAGCGGGACCACAGATACGCAGTATTTT.